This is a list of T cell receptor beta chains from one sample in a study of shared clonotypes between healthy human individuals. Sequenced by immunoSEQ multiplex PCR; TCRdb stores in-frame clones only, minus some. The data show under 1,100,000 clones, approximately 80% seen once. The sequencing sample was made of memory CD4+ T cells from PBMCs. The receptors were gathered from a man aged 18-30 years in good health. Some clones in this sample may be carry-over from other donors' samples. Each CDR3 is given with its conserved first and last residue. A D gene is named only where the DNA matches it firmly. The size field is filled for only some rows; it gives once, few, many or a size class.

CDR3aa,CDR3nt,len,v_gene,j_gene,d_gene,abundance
CASSLMEIYGYTF,TGCGCCAGCAGTCTCATGGAAATTTATGGCTACACCTTC,13,TRBV5-1,TRBJ1-2,.,.
CASSVAQRRGESEQFF,TGTGCCAGCAGCGTAGCCCAACGAAGGGGAGAAAGTGAGCAGTTCTTC,16,TRBV9,TRBJ2-1,.,.
CASSLGRPYEQYF,TGTGCCAGCAGCCTGGGACGGCCCTACGAGCAGTACTTC,13,TRBV11-1,TRBJ2-7,.,once
CASRTPSGGVYEQYF,TGTGCCAGCAGAACCCCTAGCGGGGGTGTCTACGAGCAGTACTTC,15,TRBV6-5,TRBJ2-7,TRBD2,.
CASSQLGTGGLNTEAFF,TGTGCCAGCAGCCAACTTGGGACAGGGGGCTTGAACACTGAAGCTTTCTTT,17,TRBV4-2,TRBJ1-1,TRBD1,.
CASSPDLVWGESGANVLTF,TGTGCCAGCAGCCCAGATCTTGTTTGGGGGGAATCTGGGGCCAACGTCCTGACTTTC,19,TRBV7-9,TRBJ2-6,.,.
CASSLIQGPLETQYF,TGTGCCAGCAGCTTGATTCAGGGGCCCCTCGAGACCCAGTACTTC,15,TRBV7-2,TRBJ2-5,.,.
CASSLPGWQIAFF,TGTGCCAGCAGCTTACCTGGTTGGCAGATAGCTTTCTTT,13,TRBV11-2,TRBJ1-1,.,few
CASSRIQGEFYGYTF,TGTGCCAGCAGTCGCATACAGGGGGAGTTCTATGGCTACACCTTC,15,TRBV28,TRBJ1-2,TRBD1,.
CATSPFEILESSGANVLTF,TGTGCCACCAGCCCATTCGAAATACTGGAGAGCTCTGGGGCCAACGTCCTGACTTTC,19,TRBV15,TRBJ2-6,.,.
CASSLRGNANTEAFF,TGTGCCAGCAGCTTACGAGGGAATGCCAACACTGAAGCTTTCTTT,15,TRBV11-3,TRBJ1-1,.,.
CSARDRGVVETQYF,TGCAGCGCCCGAGACAGGGGGGTGGTGGAGACCCAGTACTTC,14,TRBV29-1,TRBJ2-5,TRBD1,.
CASRTQGTVGEKLFF,TGTGCCAGCAGGACCCAGGGGACAGTTGGTGAAAAACTGTTTTTT,15,TRBV28,TRBJ1-4,TRBD1,.
CASSPEMPWGYTF,TGTGCCAGCAGCCCTGAGATGCCCTGGGGCTACACCTTC,13,TRBV7-9,TRBJ1-2,.,.
CASSLVMGGQETQYF,TGTGCCAGCAGCTTAGTGATGGGGGGTCAAGAGACCCAGTACTTC,15,TRBV7-9,TRBJ2-5,.,.
CASSYNGGNYGYTF,TGTGCCAGCAGTTATAACGGCGGAAACTATGGCTACACCTTC,14,TRBV6-5,TRBJ1-2,.,.